The entry below gives a single TCR beta chain sequence along with its context. Antigen unknown. The data were taken from a study of T cell responses to AZD1222 COVID-19 vaccine. Study results and limitations: Nearly half of spike-specific TCRs reportedly target variant regions that are unmutated in the B.1.351 and B.1.1.7 variants.

Germline lookup yields CDR1 MNHEY and CDR2 SMNVEV (reference sequence). This CDR3 has 14 residues. Germline trimming cut 2 bases from V and 3 bases from J; bases unmatched to any gene: 3. Clones were sequenced by immunoSEQ multiplex PCR, and TCRdb holds only the in-frame ones, with some missing. This sample has roughly 180,000 clones; 87% occur once, and the top ten carry less than 3%. The gene calls are TRBV27 and TRBJ2-7; 8 bases map to TRBD2. The source was peripheral blood, collected on day 0 of MenACWY control vaccination. This receptor was identified in an adult in good health. The CDR3 is CASSLAAGDYEQYF. CDR3 coding DNA: TGTGCCAGCAGTTTAGCAGCGGGGGACTACGAGCAGTACTTC.